This T cell receptor (beta chain) was obtained from a study of identical twins (dated by TCRdb to about 2016). For context, the study as a whole: TCR alpha and beta repertoires from monozygotic twins, unrelated adults of various ages and cord blood were deep-sequenced to test whether fetal clonotypes persist. To rule out contamination, the twin experiments were replicated at different times with different library preparation protocols.

V and J are truncated by 4 bases and 6 bases respectively, leaving an intervening sequence of 13 bases. The germline V gene (reference sequence) provides CDR1 MNHNY and CDR2 SVGAGI. The CDR3 starts with the cysteine, ends with the phenylalanine, and has 13 residues. Of all the DNA, just the CDR3 is kept, 39 bases in frame from base 1. The protocol used for the library was 5' RACE. The data were produced on an Illumina HiSeq 2000. A universal primer binding site was added through template switching, and the final cDNA carried a unique molecular identifier so that TCR cDNA molecules could be counted accurately. Specific primers in the conserved constant-segment region were used to synthesize first-strand cDNA for the TCR alpha and beta chains. To control for contamination, every cDNA library was double barcoded, receiving both a SMART-Mk sample barcode and Illumina barcodes. TruSeq adapter sequences, together with Illumina sample barcodes, were added in two successive PCR steps. Sequencing of the TCR alpha and beta cDNA libraries was done on the Illumina HiSeq platform using custom primers. The study's processing was this. Unique molecular identifiers were extracted from raw reads with MiGEC, and CDR3 positions were determined with MiXCR. For each individual, recombination models were inferred using an EM algorithm with the repgenHMM and IGoR tools. Shared clonotypes were analyzed with the tcR package in R, and sharing was normalized by the product of cloneset sizes. To study raw recombination without the effects of thymic and clonal selection, out-of-frame nonproductive sequences were analyzed. TCRdb itself trimmed the public reads at Q25 with fastp, ran MiXCR and retained productive beta chains. Duplicate CDR3 protein sequences are folded into a single record with the most common DNA and genes. These V and J calls are TCRdb output, not the study's own analysis. The sample table shows roughly 750,000 distinct CDR3 sequences, and about 20% are seen once. The ten largest clones add up to 4% to 5.5% of the sample.

All donors were healthy Caucasians. Three pairs of female monozygotic twins, all aged about 18 to 30 years, were included in the twin cohort. The RNA used for TCR libraries was isolated from peripheral blood mononuclear cells. This clonotype appeared a few times. It has no known antigen specificity. There are no base qualities to consult, and no much larger clone falls within one base. Broader findings and caveats from the paper: Conclusions relied on cross-sectional statistical analysis, since the same donors could not be followed over many years. Fewer insertions were carried by abundant cord blood beta clonotypes, a similar but weaker trend appeared in young adult naive repertoires, and no such trend appeared in memory repertoires. Invariant T cells such as MAIT and iNKT could partly confound zero-insertion analyses, though diverse VJ usage argued against this for most clonotypes. A weaker excess of twin sharing was found in beta out-of-frame sequences because the signal-to-noise ratio was lowered by fewer shared sequences. Compared with coincidental sharing between unrelated individuals, out-of-frame TCR alpha sequences shared between twins had an excess of sequences with low generation probability. In monozygotic twins, recombination models systematically underestimated out-of-frame TCR alpha sharing, but the models matched the sharing seen between unrelated individuals.

This sample also belongs to another study, concerning T cells expressing NK-cell markers. The second study also describes: Roughly 8 donors provided sorted CD3+CD56+NKG2C+, CD3+CD56+NKG2C- and CD3+CD56-NKG2C+ T-cell subsets, whose TCR beta-chain repertoires were profiled. Seven of the eight sequenced donors were HCMV-seropositive and one was HCMV-seronegative. In several experiments an anti-gammadeltaTCR antibody was added to restrict sorting to alphabetaTCR-expressing T cells. In several donors, the dominant CD3+CD56+NKG2C+ clonotypes were among the top 10 CD8+ clonotypes and accounted for roughly 1.0-8% of CD8+ T cells. Those dominant clonotypes were again the most abundant among CD3+CD56-NKG2C+ cells in several donors, at about 28.3-60.1%. Whether the expanded NKG2C-expressing T cell clones were specific for HCMV antigens remained unclear. All eight donors whose samples were sequenced were randomly selected healthy volunteers, three of them men and five women. HCMV-specific IgG was detected in serum with a commercial ELISA kit to determine HCMV serostatus. Bulk peripheral blood T-cell repertoires were additionally sequenced from unsorted PBMC for over 5 donors. MIGEC was used to demultiplex reads and group the reads by UMI, and MiTCR was used to assemble and quantify clonotypes. Only TCR cDNA sequences supported by at least two reads were kept to exclude erroneous sequences. The tcR package was used for downstream repertoire analysis, and clonotypes were matched across fractions by CDR3 nucleotide sequence plus V segment. VDJmatch was used to annotate antigen specificity against VDJdb, with one amino acid substitution allowed in CDR3.

Sequencing was done on a sample of PBMCs. The chain links TRBV6-6 with TRBJ2-7; no confident D gene assignment can be made. This sequence originates from a woman aged 18-29 years in good health. The CDR3 reads CASSSPYLREQYF. The DNA sequence is TGTGCCAGCAGTTCTCCCTACCTACGCGAGCAGTACTTC.